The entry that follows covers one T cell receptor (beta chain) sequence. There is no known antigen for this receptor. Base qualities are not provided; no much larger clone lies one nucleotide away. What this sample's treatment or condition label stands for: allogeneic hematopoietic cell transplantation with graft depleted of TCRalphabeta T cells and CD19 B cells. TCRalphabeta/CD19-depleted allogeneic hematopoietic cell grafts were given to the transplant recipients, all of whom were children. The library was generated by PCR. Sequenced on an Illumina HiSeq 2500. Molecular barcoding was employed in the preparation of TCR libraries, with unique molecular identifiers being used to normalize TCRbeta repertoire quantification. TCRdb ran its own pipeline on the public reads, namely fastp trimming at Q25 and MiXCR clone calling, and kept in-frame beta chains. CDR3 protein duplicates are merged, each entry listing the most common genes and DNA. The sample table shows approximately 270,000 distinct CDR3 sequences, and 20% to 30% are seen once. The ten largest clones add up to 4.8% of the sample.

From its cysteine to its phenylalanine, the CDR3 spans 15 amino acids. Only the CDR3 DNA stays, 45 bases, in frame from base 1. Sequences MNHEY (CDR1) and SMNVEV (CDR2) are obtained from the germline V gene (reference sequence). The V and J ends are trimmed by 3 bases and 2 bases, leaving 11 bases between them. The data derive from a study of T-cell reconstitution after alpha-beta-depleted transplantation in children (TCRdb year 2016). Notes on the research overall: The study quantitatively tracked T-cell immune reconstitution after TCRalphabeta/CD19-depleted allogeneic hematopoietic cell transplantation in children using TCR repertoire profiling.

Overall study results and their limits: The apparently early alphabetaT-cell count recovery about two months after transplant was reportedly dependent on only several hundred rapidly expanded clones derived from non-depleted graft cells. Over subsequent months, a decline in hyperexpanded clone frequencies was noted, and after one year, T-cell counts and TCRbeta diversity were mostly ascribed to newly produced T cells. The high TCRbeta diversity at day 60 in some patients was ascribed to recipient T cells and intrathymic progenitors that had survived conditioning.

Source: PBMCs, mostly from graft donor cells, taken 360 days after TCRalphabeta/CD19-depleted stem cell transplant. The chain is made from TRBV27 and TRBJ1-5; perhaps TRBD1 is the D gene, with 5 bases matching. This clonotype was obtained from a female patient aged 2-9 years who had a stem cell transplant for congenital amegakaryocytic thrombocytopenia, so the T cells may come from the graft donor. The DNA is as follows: TGTGCCAGCAGTTTGTGGGGGTTCGGCAATCAGCCCCAGCATTTT. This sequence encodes CASSLWGFGNQPQHF.